Below are 8 T cell receptor beta chains sequenced from a single sample in a study of blood T cell repertoires in COVID-19. The protocol was immunoSEQ multiplex PCR, while the TCRdb copy is restricted to in-frame clones and leaves out a portion. The table has roughly 260,000 clones, roughly 82% seen once; the top ten hold 4.9%. Input material: peripheral blood. The receptor source for this set is a woman aged 80 or older with active or convalescent COVID-19.

The chain carries TRBV28 and TRBJ2-6, with D perhaps TRBD2 (6 bases). The CDR3 loop spans 17 amino acids. Looked up from germline, CDR1 is MDHEN and CDR2 is SYDVKM. V was shortened by 3 bases and J by 0 bases, with 12 bases between the two germline ends. This chain's CDR3 is CASSFLSGGSGANVLTF. The CDR3 DNA follows: TGTGCCAGCAGTTTCCTGTCCGGGGGCTCTGGGGCCAACGTCCTGACTTTC.

The table lists this clone with a count of one. The chain uses TRBV5-1 and TRBJ2-7; D is undetermined. Germline-derived CDR1 and CDR2 are SGHRS and YFSETQ. CDR3 length: 16 amino acids. Trimming shortened V by 0 bases and J by 6 bases, and 19 bases separated the two germline ends. CDR3 bases: TGCGCCAGCAGCTTGGTAGGATTCGGTGCTCGCGGCGAGCAGTACTTC. It codes for CASSLVGFGARGEQYF.

The chain carries TRBV27 and TRBJ2-5; 12 bases line up with TRBD2. Germline V gene data show CDR1 as MNHEY and CDR2 as SMNVEV (reference sequence). CDR3 size: 16 residues. V shed 6 bases and J 5 bases; nucleotides not matched to a gene: 10. The CDR3 nucleotides are TGTGCCAGCAGGGAGTCTAGCGGGAGGGATGTTGAGACCCAGTACTTC. This gives the protein CASRESSGRDVETQYF.

The V gene is TRBV5-4, the J gene TRBJ2-7, with a weak D call TRBD2 (6 bases). Trimming stripped 0 bases from V and 1 base from J, with 14 bases between. From germline, CDR1 is SGHNT and CDR2 YYREEE (reference sequence). This CDR3 is 16 amino acids long. CDR3 loop: CASSLARDSKSYEQYF. In DNA form, the CDR3 reads TGTGCCAGCAGCTTGGCCCGGGACTCAAAATCCTACGAGCAGTACTTC.

V gene TRBV4-1 combines with J gene TRBJ1-1; 8 positions agree with TRBD1. CDR3 length: 19 amino acids. Germline V lookup: CDR1 MGHRA, CDR2 YSYEKL. The ends lost 0 bases at V and 8 bases at J; junction bases unmatched: 20. The CDR3 DNA sequence: TGCGCCAGCAGCCAAGATCGGGGCAGGGGGCCCGTTCGGAATTTAGAAGCTTTCTTT. It codes for CASSQDRGRGPVRNLEAFF.

This chain links TRBV5-1 with TRBJ2-5, with 8 bases lining up with TRBD2. This CDR3 is 16 amino acids long. Germline V gene lookup returns CDR1 SGHRS and CDR2 YFSETQ. V gave up 0 bases and J gave up 1 base; unmatched junction bases: 5. The CDR3 DNA follows: TGCGCCAGCAGCTTGGGAGGCGGGGGGATCCAAGAGACCCAGTACTTC. Residues: CASSLGGGGIQETQYF.

CDR3 protein: CASSGGTGEVSPLHF. In DNA, the CDR3 is TGTGCCAGCAGCGGAGGGACAGGAGAAGTCTCACCCCTCCACTTT. The gene calls are TRBV2 and TRBJ1-6; 8 nucleotides agree with TRBD1. Germline V gene lookup returns CDR1 SNHLY and CDR2 FYNNEI. V lost 6 bases and J lost 10; bases outside the gene matches: 11. CDR3 length: 15 residues.

This clone was found once. This CDR3 is also generated by other DNA sequences in the sample. The chain recombines TRBV27 with TRBJ2-3; 11 nucleotides line up with TRBD1. V was clipped by 3 bases and J by 4 bases; unmatched bases: 0. CDR3 length: 14 amino acids. Germline CDR1 reads MNHEY; CDR2 reads SMNVEV (reference sequence). CDR3 nucleotides: TGTGCCAGCAGTTTGGGACAGGGGGCAGATACGCAGTATTTT. Translation gives CASSLGQGADTQYF.